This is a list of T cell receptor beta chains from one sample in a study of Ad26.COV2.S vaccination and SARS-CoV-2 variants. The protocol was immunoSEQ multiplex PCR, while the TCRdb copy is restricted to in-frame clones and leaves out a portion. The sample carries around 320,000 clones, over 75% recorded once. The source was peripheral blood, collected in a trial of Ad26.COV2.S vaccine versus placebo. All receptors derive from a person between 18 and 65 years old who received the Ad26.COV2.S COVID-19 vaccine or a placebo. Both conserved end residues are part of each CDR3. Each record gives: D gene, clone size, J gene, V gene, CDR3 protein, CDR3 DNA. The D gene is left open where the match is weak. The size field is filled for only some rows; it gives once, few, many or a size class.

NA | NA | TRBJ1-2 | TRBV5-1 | CASSVGGDYGYTF | TGCGCCAGCTCGGTCGGGGGAGATTATGGCTACACCTTC
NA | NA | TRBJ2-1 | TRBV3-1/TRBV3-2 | CASSQELIVRGDEQFF | TGTGCCAGCAGCCAAGAATTAATAGTTCGGGGAGATGAGCAGTTCTTC
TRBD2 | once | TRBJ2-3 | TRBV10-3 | CAITGAGTSGTDTQYF | TGTGCCATCACGGGTGCCGGGACTAGCGGGACAGATACGCAGTATTTT
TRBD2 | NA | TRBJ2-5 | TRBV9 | CASSVVLAGGPEAQYF | TGTGCCAGCAGCGTAGTGCTAGCGGGGGGGCCGGAGGCCCAGTACTTC
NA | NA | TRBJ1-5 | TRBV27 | CASSLSGGAAQPQHF | TGTGCCAGCAGTTTATCGGGAGGGGCCGCTCAGCCCCAGCATTTT
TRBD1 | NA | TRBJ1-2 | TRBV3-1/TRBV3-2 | CASSRDSRNGYTF | TGTGCCAGCAGTCGGGACAGCCGGAATGGCTACACCTTC
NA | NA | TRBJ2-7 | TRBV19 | CASSKDRSYEQYF | TGTGCCAGTAGTAAGGACCGGTCCTACGAGCAGTACTTC
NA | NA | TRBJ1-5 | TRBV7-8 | CASSGGSSNQPQHF | TGTGCCAGCAGCGGAGGGAGCTCCAATCAGCCCCAGCATTTT
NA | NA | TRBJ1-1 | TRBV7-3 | CASSPSYAPVAFF | TGTGCCAGCAGCCCAAGCTACGCTCCTGTAGCTTTCTTT
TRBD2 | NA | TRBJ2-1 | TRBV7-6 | CASSLVLAGGPYNEQFF | TGTGCCAGCAGCTTAGTTTTAGCGGGGGGCCCCTACAATGAGCAGTTCTTC
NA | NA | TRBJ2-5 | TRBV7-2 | CASSLSTRETQYF | TGTGCCAGCAGCTTATCGACGAGAGAGACCCAGTACTTC
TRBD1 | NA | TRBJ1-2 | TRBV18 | CASSQQGYGYTF | TGTGCCAGCTCACAACAGGGGTATGGCTACACCTTC
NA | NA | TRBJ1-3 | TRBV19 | CASTLQLSGNTIYF | TGTGCCAGTACCCTACAGCTCTCTGGAAACACCATATATTTT
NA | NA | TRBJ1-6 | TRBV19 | CASSPGGGGSPLHF | TGTGCCAGTAGTCCCGGCGGGGGCGGTTCACCCCTCCACTTT
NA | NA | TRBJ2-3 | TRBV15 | CATSRVVFGTADTQYF | TGTGCCACCAGCAGAGTAGTGTTTGGGACCGCAGATACGCAGTATTTT
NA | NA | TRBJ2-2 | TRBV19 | CATRMGRNTGELFF | TGTGCCACCAGGATGGGGCGAAACACCGGGGAGCTGTTTTTT
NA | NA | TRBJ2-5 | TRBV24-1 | CATTPGTKDQETQYF | TGTGCCACCACCCCTGGGACAAAAGACCAAGAGACCCAGTACTTC
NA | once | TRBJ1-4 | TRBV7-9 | CASSPNPGIATNEKLFF | TGTGCCAGCAGCCCGAACCCCGGGATTGCAACTAATGAAAAACTGTTTTTT
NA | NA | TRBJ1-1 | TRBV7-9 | CASLGRGRTEAFF | TGTGCCAGCCTGGGGAGAGGGAGGACTGAAGCTTTCTTT
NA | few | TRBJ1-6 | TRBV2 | CASSRGRDVNSPLHF | TGTGCCAGCAGCCGGGGCCGGGACGTAAATTCACCCCTCCACTTT
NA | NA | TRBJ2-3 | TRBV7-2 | CASSAGGPDTQYF | TGTGCCAGCAGCGCGGGCGGGCCAGATACGCAGTATTTT
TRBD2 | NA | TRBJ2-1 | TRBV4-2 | CASSQTSGGVYNEQFF | TGTGCCAGCAGCCAAACTAGCGGGGGAGTTTACAATGAGCAGTTCTTC
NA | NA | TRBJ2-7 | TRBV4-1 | CASSRAYEQYF | TGCGCCAGCAGCCGGGCCTACGAGCAGTACTTC
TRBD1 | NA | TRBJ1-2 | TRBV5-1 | CASSLERDRGEGYTF | TGCGCCAGCAGCTTGGAGCGGGACAGGGGTGAGGGCTACACCTTC
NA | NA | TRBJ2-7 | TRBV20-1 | CSASFVGGSYEQYF | TGCAGTGCTAGTTTTGTAGGGGGCTCCTACGAGCAGTACTTC
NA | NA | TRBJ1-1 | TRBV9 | CASSPRGVGNTEAFF | TGTGCCAGCAGCCCTCGGGGGGTAGGGAACACTGAAGCTTTCTTT
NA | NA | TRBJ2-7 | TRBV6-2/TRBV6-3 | CASSYGGLAAGEQYF | TGTGCCAGCAGTTACGGGGGGTTGGCGGCGGGCGAGCAGTACTTC
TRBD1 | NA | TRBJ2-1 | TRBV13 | CASSLEPGQGYNEQFF | TGTGCCAGCAGCTTAGAACCGGGACAGGGCTACAATGAGCAGTTCTTC
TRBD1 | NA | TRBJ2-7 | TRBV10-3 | CAIRTGFGDEQYF | TGTGCCATTCGGACAGGGTTTGGAGACGAGCAGTACTTC
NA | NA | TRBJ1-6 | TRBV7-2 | CASSEGGGALSYNSPLHF | TGTGCCAGCAGCGAGGGGGGAGGGGCCCTCTCCTATAATTCACCCCTCCACTTT
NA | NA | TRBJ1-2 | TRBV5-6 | CASKHRAQDGYTF | TGTGCCAGCAAGCACAGGGCCCAGGATGGCTACACCTTC
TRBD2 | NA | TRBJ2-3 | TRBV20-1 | CSASGGGTDTQYF | TGCAGTGCTAGTGGGGGGGGCACAGATACGCAGTATTTT
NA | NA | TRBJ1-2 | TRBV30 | CAWSVPKGNYGYTF | TGTGCCTGGAGTGTACCCAAGGGGAACTATGGCTACACCTTC
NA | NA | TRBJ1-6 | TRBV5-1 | CASSWYSDSYNSPLHF | TGCGCCAGCAGCTGGTACAGTGACTCCTATAATTCACCCCTCCACTTT
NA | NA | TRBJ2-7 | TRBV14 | CASSQSSSDTYEQYF | TGTGCCAGCAGCCAAAGTTCCAGCGATACCTACGAGCAGTACTTC
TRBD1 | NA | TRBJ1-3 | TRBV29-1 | CSVLGGQGGRSSGNTIYF | TGCAGCGTCCTGGGGGGACAGGGGGGCCGATCCTCTGGAAACACCATATATTTT
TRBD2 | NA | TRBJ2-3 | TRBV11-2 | CASSLGTSGGGTDTQYF | TGTGCCAGCAGCTTAGGGACTAGCGGGGGGGGCACAGATACGCAGTATTTT
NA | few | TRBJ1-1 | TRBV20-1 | CSAAGAGF | TGCAGTGCTGCCGGGGCGGGTTTT
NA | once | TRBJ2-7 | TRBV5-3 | CARSLAPGTRTYEQYF | TGTGCCAGAAGCTTGGCCCCCGGGACACGGACCTACGAGCAGTACTTC
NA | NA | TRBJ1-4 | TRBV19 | CATQSGGRQLFF | TGTGCCACCCAGAGCGGAGGGCGTCAGCTGTTTTTT
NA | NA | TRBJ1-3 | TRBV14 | CASSLQTAGNTIYF | TGTGCCAGCAGCTTACAGACGGCTGGAAACACCATATATTTT
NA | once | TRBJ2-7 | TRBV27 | CASSFQGGVYEQYF | TGTGCCAGCAGTTTTCAGGGTGGGGTATACGAGCAGTACTTC
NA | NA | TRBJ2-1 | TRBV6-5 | CASSYWGRDYNEQFF | TGTGCCAGCAGTTACTGGGGTAGGGACTACAATGAGCAGTTCTTC
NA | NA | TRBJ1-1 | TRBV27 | CASSLLRGNEAFF | TGTGCCAGCAGTTTATTACGCGGAAATGAAGCTTTCTTT
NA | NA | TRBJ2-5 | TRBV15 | CATSREPRFQETQYF | TGTGCCACCAGCAGAGAACCCAGGTTCCAAGAGACCCAGTACTTC
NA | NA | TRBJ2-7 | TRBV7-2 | CASSLLEGGEQYF | TGTGCCAGCAGCTTATTGGAGGGCGGGGAGCAGTACTTC
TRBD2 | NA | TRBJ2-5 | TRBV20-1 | CSASGEVAGTQYF | TGCAGTGCTAGTGGGGAGGTAGCGGGGACCCAGTACTTC
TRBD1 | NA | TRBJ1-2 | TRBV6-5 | CASSYMGQGLSGYTF | TGTGCCAGCAGTTATATGGGACAGGGTCTGAGTGGCTACACCTTC
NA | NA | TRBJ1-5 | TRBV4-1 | CASSQHQSNQPQHF | TGCGCCAGCAGCCAACACCAGAGCAATCAGCCCCAGCATTTT
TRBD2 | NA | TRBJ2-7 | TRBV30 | CAWNSGGVEQYF | TGTGCCTGGAATAGCGGGGGTGTGGAGCAGTACTTC
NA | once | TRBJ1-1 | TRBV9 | CASSSGNQAFF | TGTGCCAGCAGCTCAGGGAATCAAGCTTTCTTT
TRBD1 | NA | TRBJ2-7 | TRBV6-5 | CASSPRWTGVYEQYF | TGTGCCAGCAGTCCACGTTGGACAGGGGTCTACGAGCAGTACTTC